Detailed here is one T cell receptor (beta chain). The germline CDR1 and CDR2 sequences are PRHDT and FYEKMQ (reference sequence). Trimming pared 0 bases from V and 11 bases from J, leaving 20 bases between. The CDR3 length is 15 residues. This table comes from immunoSEQ multiplex PCR, and its TCRdb copy is limited to in-frame clones, with some not included. The sample contains 40,000 to 55,000 clones, around four fifths of which appear only once. The sample is drawn from a study of blood T cell repertoires in COVID-19. The V call is TRBV13, the J call TRBJ2-7; D perhaps matches TRBD2 (7 bases). The sequence was collected from a human donor with acute or convalescent COVID-19. The donor label of this sample is uncertain. Sequencing input: peripheral blood. The CDR3 coding sequence is TGTGCCAGCAGCTTAGGTCTAGGGGGGGCGCCATGGAAGTACTTC. Translating it yields CASSLGLGGAPWKYF.